The 9 T cell receptor beta chains below were found in one sample sequenced in a study of glioma-infiltrating T cells. Amplification of TCR alpha and beta CDR3 regions from RNA used iRepertoire nested multiplex PCR. MiXCR, applied by TCRdb to the multiplex PCR reads, yields one record per CDR3 protein. The sample holds approximately 120,000 distinct CDR3 sequences, approximately 26% seen once. Sequences were obtained from glioma tissue, nonneoplastic brain tissue, or PBMCs (not recorded which). The source is a human donor with low-grade glioma or glioblastoma, undergoing nonglioma brain surgery, or in good health (not recorded which).

This clonotype was recorded at least ten times. The V and J genes are TRBV7-9 and TRBJ2-5; the D gene could be TRBD1 or TRBD2 (6 bases each). The germline V and J ends were trimmed by 4 bases and 5 bases, with 17 bases remaining between them. This CDR3 has 15 amino acids. Germline V gene sequence: CDR1 SEHNR, CDR2 FQNEAQ (reference sequence). CDR3 nucleotide sequence: TGTGCCAGCAGCTCCTCGGGGGCCGCCCGGGAGACCCAGTACTTC. It specifies CASSSSGAARETQYF.

Details on this clonotype: A read error is possible here, since a much larger clone lies one base away. The CDR3 sequence: CGAGTSGYYEQYF. CDR3 bases: TGCGGCGCGGGGACTAGCGGTTACTACGAGCAGTACTTC. The genes are TRBV29-1 and TRBJ2-7; 11 bases fit TRBD2. CDR1 SQVTM and CDR2 ANQGSEA come from the germline V gene. This CDR3 has 13 residues.

This clonotype showed up many times. This chain links TRBV7-9 with TRBJ1-2; no firm D call. The CDR3 loop spans 11 amino acids. V lost 2 bases, J lost 9 bases, and 7 bases lay in between. The germline V gene has CDR1 SEHNR and CDR2 FQNEAQ (reference sequence). In DNA form, the CDR3 reads TGTGCCAGCAGCTTAACGGAGAGCTACACCTTC. Translating it yields CASSLTESYTF.

This clonotype was observed at least ten times. The gene calls are TRBV10-3 and TRBJ1-5; TRBD1 is a possible D gene (6 bases). The CDR3 has 13 residues. CDR1 and CDR2 from the germline V gene are ENHRY and SYGVKD. Trimming shortened V by 5 bases and J by 3 bases, and 8 bases separated the two germline ends. As DNA, the CDR3 is TGTGCCATCAGTCGACAGGACAATCAGCCCCAGCATTTT. Amino acid sequence: CAISRQDNQPQHF.

This clonotype was counted ten times or more. The chain joins TRBV3-1 to TRBJ2-7; the D is unclear. The V end was cut by 1 base, the J end by 7 bases, with 11 bases between. This CDR3 is built from 13 residues. The germline gives CDR1 LGHDT, CDR2 YNNKEL (reference sequence). CDR3 nucleotides: TGTGCCAGCAGCCAAGGTCTAAAACGGGAGCAGTACTTC. Protein: CASSQGLKREQYF.

On this clonotype: A read error may be the cause here, since a much bigger clone is one base away. V gene TRBV19 combines with J gene TRBJ1-5; D perhaps matches TRBD1 (6 bases). The CDR3 contains 16 residues. With 8 bases removed from V and 4 bases from J, the gap between germline ends came to 21 bases. Germline loops: CDR1 LNHDA, CDR2 SQIVND (reference sequence). The CDR3 sequence is CASEQRQGKRNQPQHF. The CDR3 DNA reads as TGTGCCAGTGAGCAGCGGCAGGGGAAGAGAAATCAGCCCCAGCATTTT.

This clonotype was detected ten times or more. The CDR3 DNA reads TGTGCCAGCAGTGAAAAACTCGGGGACAGGGGGAAAACCGGGGAGCTGTTTTTT. Encoded protein: CASSEKLGDRGKTGELFF. This chain uses TRBV6-1 with TRBJ2-2; 11 bases align to TRBD1. This CDR3 is built from 18 residues. The V and J ends lost 2 bases and 5 bases, in that order; junction bases with no gene match: 10. Per the germline V gene, CDR1 is MNHNS and CDR2 is SASEGT.

Notes on this clonotype: The junction departs from the called germline gene at one end, perhaps through a read error. This chain links TRBV5-1 with TRBJ1-4; D perhaps matches TRBD1 (5 bases). From germline, CDR1 is SGHRS and CDR2 YFSETQ. The CDR3 totals 14 residues. The CDR3 sequence is CTSSPGSGGEKLFF. The CDR3 nucleotides read TGCACCAGCAGCCCTGGGTCCGGGGGTGAAAAACTGTTTTTT. Combining the CDR3 with reference TRBV5-1 and TRBJ1-4 gives the whole variable domain KAGVTQTPRYLIKTRGQQVTLSCSPISGHRSVSWYQQTPGQGLQFLFEYFSETQRNKGNFPGRFSGRQFSNSRSEMNVSTLELGDSALYLCTSSPGSGGEKLFFGSGTQLSVL.

The V gene is TRBV19, the J gene TRBJ2-5, with 10 bases identical to TRBD1. With V trimmed by 5 bases and J by 5 bases, 8 bases remained unmatched. From germline, CDR1 is LNHDA and CDR2 SQIVND (reference sequence). CDR3 length: 15 amino acids. CDR3 residues: CASSSPGTGVETQYF. The CDR3 bases are TGTGCCAGTAGTTCCCCGGGGACAGGGGTCGAGACCCAGTACTTC.